The next 10 T cell receptor beta chains were all read from a single sample in a study of T cell responses to AZD1222 COVID-19 vaccine. TCRdb's table, derived via immunoSEQ multiplex PCR, lists solely in-frame clones and lacks some. The sample has around 130,000 clones, around 90% seen once. The sample was peripheral blood, taken on day 0 of MenACWY control vaccination. Receptors were obtained from an adult in good health.

The chain employs TRBV3-1 (or the pseudogene TRBV3-2) and TRBJ2-7; 10 nucleotides agree with TRBD2. The CDR3 has 17 residues. V lost 0 bases and J lost 0; bases outside the gene matches: 5. The germline V gene has CDR1 LGHDT and CDR2 YNNKEL (reference sequence). CDR3 loop: CASSQESTSGFSYEQYF. Here the CDR3 DNA reads TGTGCCAGCAGCCAAGAATCGACTAGCGGGTTCTCCTACGAGCAGTACTTC.

The gene calls are TRBV27 and TRBJ1-1, with D possibly TRBD1 on 6 matching bases. V dropped 3 bases and J dropped 11 bases, with 16 bases sitting between them. Germline lookup yields CDR1 MNHEY and CDR2 SMNVEV (reference sequence). The CDR3 is made up of 13 amino acids. CDR3 nucleotides: TGTGCCAGCAGTTTTGGGGACGGCAGGGGTGCTTTCTTT. It translates to CASSFGDGRGAFF.

This clone was seen only a few times. Other DNA sequences in this sample translate to the same CDR3. V and J are TRBV3-1 (or the pseudogene TRBV3-2) and TRBJ1-2; tentative D call: TRBD1 (5 bases). Trimming removed 1 base from V and 0 bases from J, with 9 bases in between. The length of the CDR3 is 15 residues. Germline-derived CDR1 and CDR2 are LGHDT and YNNKEL (reference sequence). This CDR3 reads CASSQGQGANYGYTF. The CDR3 DNA reads TGTGCCAGCAGCCAAGGGCAGGGAGCTAACTATGGCTACACCTTC.

This chain uses TRBV27 with TRBJ2-3; 7 nucleotides agree with TRBD2. The germline CDR1 and CDR2 sequences are MNHEY and SMNVEV (reference sequence). The CDR3 consists of 16 residues. J lost 2 bases, V lost 5 bases, and 10 bases had no gene match. This CDR3 is CASSIRAGSVTDTQYF. The CDR3 bases are TGTGCCAGCAGTATTCGAGCGGGATCCGTCACAGATACGCAGTATTTT.

This chain uses TRBV21-1 with TRBJ1-2; the D segment call TRBD1 is taken from the table without a DNA check. TRBV21-1 is flagged as a pseudogene. The CDR3 is 13 amino acids. This CDR3 is CASNLRINYGYTF. CDR3 sequence (DNA): TGTGCCAGCAACCTCAGGATTAACTATGGCTACACCTTC.

This chain uses TRBV9 with TRBJ1-2; D is unclear. CDR1 and CDR2 (germline): SGDLS, YYNGEE. CDR3 size: 16 residues. V was trimmed by 4 bases and J by 1 base, leaving 17 bases between them. The DNA for the CDR3 is TGTGCCAGCAGCCCGACCCGTGGGAGAAATAACTATGGCTACACCTTC. Amino acids: CASSPTRGRNNYGYTF. The whole variable domain, remainder taken from reference TRBV9 and TRBJ1-2, is DSGVTQTPKHLITATGQRVTLRCSPRSGDLSVYWYQQSLDQGLQFLIQYYNGEERAKGNILERFSAQQFPDLHSELNLSSLELGDSALYFCASSPTRGRNNYGYTFGSGTRLTVV.

The rearrangement links TRBV2 to TRBJ2-7; D may be TRBD2 (6 bases). Germline V lookup: CDR1 SNHLY, CDR2 FYNNEI. The V and J ends lost 8 bases and 2 bases respectively, with 13 bases between them. This CDR3 has 13 residues. CDR3 nucleotides: TGTGCCAGCGCCCGGGACTTAGCCTACGAGCAGTACTTC. This codes for CASARDLAYEQYF.

The chain joins TRBV6-5 to TRBJ1-2, with TRBD1 matching 8 bases. From germline, CDR1 is MNHEY and CDR2 SVGAGI. V was pared by 7 bases and J by 3 bases, with 7 bases of the junction left unmatched. This CDR3 contains 14 residues. This CDR3 reads CASKSQGDDYGYTF. The CDR3 DNA sequence: TGTGCCAGCAAATCACAGGGGGACGACTATGGCTACACCTTC.

The V and J genes are TRBV29-1 and TRBJ2-7; 9 bases are shared with TRBD1. V lost 4 bases, J lost 1 base, and 8 bases stayed unmatched. This CDR3 spans 15 amino acids. Germline loops: CDR1 SQVTM, CDR2 ANQGSEA. DNA of the CDR3: TGCAGCGTTGGGGGAACTGACAGGGGGTCCTACGAGCAGTACTTC. Its translation: CSVGGTDRGSYEQYF.

The chain carries TRBV2 and TRBJ2-1; D remains unclear. CDR1 SNHLY and CDR2 FYNNEI come from the germline V gene. With 5 bases removed from V and 8 bases from J, the gap between germline ends came to 10 bases. CDR3 length: 12 amino acids. The CDR3: CASSTARDEQFF. CDR3 in DNA: TGTGCCAGCAGTACCGCTAGGGATGAGCAGTTCTTC.